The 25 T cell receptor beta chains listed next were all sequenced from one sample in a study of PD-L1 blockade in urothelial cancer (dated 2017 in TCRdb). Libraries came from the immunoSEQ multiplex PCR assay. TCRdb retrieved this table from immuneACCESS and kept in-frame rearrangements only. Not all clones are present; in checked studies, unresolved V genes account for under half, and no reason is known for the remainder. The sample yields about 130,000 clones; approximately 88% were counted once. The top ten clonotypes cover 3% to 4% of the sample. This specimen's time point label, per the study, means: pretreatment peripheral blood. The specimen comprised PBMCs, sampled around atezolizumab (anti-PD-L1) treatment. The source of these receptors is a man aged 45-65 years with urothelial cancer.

The CDR3 DNA sequence: TGTGCCAGCAGGCACAGTGGTGGGCGGGAGCTGTTTTTT. Encoded protein: CASRHSGGRELFF. The genes are TRBV25-1 and TRBJ2-2; D is ambiguous. Trimming removed 6 bases at V and 9 bases at J, with 14 bases between. CDR3 size: 13 residues. Germline lookup yields CDR1 MGHDK and CDR2 SYGVNS.

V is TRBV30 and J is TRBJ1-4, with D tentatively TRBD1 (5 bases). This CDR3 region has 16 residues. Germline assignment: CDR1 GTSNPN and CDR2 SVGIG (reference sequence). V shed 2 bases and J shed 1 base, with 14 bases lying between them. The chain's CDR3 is CAWSIGAGGTNEKLFF. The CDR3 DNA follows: TGTGCCTGGAGTATTGGGGCGGGGGGAACTAATGAAAAACTGTTTTTT.

CDR3 protein: CASSPPGLYYEQYF. For the CDR3, the DNA is TGTGCCAGCTCACCACCGGGACTGTACTACGAGCAGTACTTC. The V and J genes are TRBV18 and TRBJ2-7, with D perhaps matching TRBD2 (6 bases). The V end lost 0 bases, the J end lost 3 bases, and 9 bases lay between the germline ends. The CDR3 runs to 14 residues. Germline CDR1 and CDR2: KGHSH and LQKENI.

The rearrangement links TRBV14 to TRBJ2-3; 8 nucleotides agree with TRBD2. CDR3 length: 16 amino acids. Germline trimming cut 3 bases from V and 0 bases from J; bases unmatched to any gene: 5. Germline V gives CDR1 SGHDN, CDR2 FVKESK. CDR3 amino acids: CASSHLSGTSTDTQYF. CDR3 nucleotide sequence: TGTGCCAGCAGCCATCTTAGCGGGACTAGCACAGATACGCAGTATTTT.

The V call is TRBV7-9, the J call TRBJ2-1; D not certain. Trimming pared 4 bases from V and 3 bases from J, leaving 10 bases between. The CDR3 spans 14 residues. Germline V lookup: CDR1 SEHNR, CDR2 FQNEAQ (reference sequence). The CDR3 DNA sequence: TGTGCCAGCAGCTCCGAATATAGCTACAATGAGCAGTTCTTC. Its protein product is CASSSEYSYNEQFF.

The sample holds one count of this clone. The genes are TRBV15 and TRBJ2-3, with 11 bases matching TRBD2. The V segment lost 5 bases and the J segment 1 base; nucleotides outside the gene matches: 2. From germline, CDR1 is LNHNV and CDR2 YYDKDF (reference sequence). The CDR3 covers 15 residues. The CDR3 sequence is CATSPGLAGTDTQYF. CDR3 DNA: TGTGCCACCAGCCCGGGACTAGCGGGCACAGATACGCAGTATTTT.

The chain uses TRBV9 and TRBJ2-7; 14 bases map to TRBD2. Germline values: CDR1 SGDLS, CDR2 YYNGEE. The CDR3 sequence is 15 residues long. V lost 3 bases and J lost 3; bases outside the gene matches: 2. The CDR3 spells CASSAGLAGVYEQYF. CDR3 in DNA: TGTGCCAGCAGCGCGGGACTAGCGGGGGTCTACGAGCAGTACTTC.

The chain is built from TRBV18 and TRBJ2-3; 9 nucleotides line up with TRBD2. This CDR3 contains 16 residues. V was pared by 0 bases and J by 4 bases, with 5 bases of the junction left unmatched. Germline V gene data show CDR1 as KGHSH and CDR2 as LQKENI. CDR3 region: CASSPPAGGPSDTQYF. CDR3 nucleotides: TGTGCCAGCTCACCACCGGCGGGAGGGCCTTCAGATACGCAGTATTTT.

CDR3 residues: CASSPGHSSYEQYF. The CDR3 DNA is TGTGCCAGCTCACCCGGACACAGCTCCTACGAGCAGTACTTC. The rearrangement links TRBV18 to TRBJ2-7; perhaps TRBD1 as D (5 bases). This CDR3 spans 14 amino acids. Per the germline V gene, CDR1 is KGHSH and CDR2 is LQKENI. V gave up 3 bases and J gave up 0 bases, with 9 bases separating them.

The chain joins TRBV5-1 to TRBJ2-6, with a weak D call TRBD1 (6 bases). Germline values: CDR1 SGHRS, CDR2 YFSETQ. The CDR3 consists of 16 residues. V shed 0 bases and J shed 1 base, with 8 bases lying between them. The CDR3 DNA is TGCGCCAGCAGCTTGGCCCAGGGGTCTGGGGCCAACGTCCTGACTTTC. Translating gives CASSLAQGSGANVLTF.

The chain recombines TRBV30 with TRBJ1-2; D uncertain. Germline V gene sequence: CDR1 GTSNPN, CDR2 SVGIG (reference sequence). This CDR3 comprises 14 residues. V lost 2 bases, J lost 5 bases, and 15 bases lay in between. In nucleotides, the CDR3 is TGTGCCTGGAGTCCACAGCCACTCAGATATGGCTACACCTTC. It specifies CAWSPQPLRYGYTF.

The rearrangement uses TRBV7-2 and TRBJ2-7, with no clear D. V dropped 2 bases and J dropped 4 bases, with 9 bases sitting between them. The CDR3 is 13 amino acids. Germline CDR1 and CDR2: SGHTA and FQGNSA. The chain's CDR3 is CASSLSTIYEQYF. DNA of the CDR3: TGTGCCAGCAGCTTAAGCACTATTTACGAGCAGTACTTC.

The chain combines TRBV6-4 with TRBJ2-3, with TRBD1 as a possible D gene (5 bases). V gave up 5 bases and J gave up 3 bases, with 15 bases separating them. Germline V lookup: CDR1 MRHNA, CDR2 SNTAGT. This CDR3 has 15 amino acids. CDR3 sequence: CASSYDQGATDTQYF. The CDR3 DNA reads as TGTGCCAGCAGTTACGACCAGGGCGCTACAGATACGCAGTATTTT.

CDR3 coding DNA: TGTGCCAGCAGTGAAGGACGGGGGATGGGCACTGAAGCTTTCTTT. Its protein product is CASSEGRGMGTEAFF. The chain uses TRBV6-1 and TRBJ1-1; tentative D call: TRBD1 (5 bases). The germline V gene encodes CDR1 MNHNS and CDR2 SASEGT. The CDR3 totals 15 residues. Trimming shortened V by 1 base and J by 4 bases, and 13 bases separated the two germline ends.

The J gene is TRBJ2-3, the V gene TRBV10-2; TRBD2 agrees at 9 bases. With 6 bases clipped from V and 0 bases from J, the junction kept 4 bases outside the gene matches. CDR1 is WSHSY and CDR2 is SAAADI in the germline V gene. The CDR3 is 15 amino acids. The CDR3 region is CASSTTSGSTDTQYF. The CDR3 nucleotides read TGCGCCAGCAGCACTACTAGCGGGAGCACAGATACGCAGTATTTT.

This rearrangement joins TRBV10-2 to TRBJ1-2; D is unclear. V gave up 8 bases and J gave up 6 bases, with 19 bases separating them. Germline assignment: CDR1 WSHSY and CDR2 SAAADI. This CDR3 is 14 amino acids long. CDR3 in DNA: TGCGCCAGCGGAGAATTTACTAGAACGGATGGCTACACCTTC. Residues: CASGEFTRTDGYTF.

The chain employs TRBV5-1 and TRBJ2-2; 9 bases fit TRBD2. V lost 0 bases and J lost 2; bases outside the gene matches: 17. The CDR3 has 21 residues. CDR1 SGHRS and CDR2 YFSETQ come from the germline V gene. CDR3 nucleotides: TGCGCCAGCAGCTTGGTGCGGGCTAGCGGGACGAGGGCCTTAAACACCGGGGAGCTGTTTTTT. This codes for CASSLVRASGTRALNTGELFF.

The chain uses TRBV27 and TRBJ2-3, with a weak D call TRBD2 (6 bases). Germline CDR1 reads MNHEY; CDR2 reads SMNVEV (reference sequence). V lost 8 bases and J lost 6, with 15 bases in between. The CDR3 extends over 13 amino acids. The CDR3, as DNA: TGTGCCAGCGGGAAGACTAGAGTCGATACGCAGTATTTT. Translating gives CASGKTRVDTQYF.

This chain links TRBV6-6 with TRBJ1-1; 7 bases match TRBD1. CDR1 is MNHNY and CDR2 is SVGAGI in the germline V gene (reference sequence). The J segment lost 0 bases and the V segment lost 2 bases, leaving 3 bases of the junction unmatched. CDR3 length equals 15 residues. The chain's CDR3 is CASSYVGQVNTEAFF. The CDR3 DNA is TGTGCCAGCAGTTACGTTGGACAGGTGAACACTGAAGCTTTCTTT.

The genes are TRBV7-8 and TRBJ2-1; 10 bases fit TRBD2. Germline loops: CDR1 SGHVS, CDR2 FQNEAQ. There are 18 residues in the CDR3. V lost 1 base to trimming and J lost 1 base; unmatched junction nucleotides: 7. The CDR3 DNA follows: TGTGCCAGCAGCTTAGGGCTAGCGGGAGTCTTATCCTACAATGAGCAGTTCTTC. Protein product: CASSLGLAGVLSYNEQFF.

The CDR3 region is CASSPRVDTEAFF. Written as DNA, the CDR3 is TGTGCCAGCTCACCCCGGGTGGACACTGAAGCTTTCTTT. This chain connects TRBV18 to TRBJ1-1, with D unresolved. The CDR3 is 13 residues long. V lost 3 bases and J 3 bases, leaving 8 bases between the germline ends. Germline V gene sequence: CDR1 KGHSH, CDR2 LQKENI.

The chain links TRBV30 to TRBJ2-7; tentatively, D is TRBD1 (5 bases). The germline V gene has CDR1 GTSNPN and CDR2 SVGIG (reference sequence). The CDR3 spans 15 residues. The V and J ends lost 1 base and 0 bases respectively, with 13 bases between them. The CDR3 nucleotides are TGTGCCTGGAGTGATCAGGACATGGACTCCTACGAGCAGTACTTC. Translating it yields CAWSDQDMDSYEQYF.

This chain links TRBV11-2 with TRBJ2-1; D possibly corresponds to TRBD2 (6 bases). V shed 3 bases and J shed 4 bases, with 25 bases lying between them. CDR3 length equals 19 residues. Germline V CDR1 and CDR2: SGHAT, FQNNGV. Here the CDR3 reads CASSFGLLRETTSYNEQFF. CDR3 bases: TGTGCCAGCAGCTTTGGTTTGCTACGGGAGACGACATCTTACAATGAGCAGTTCTTC.

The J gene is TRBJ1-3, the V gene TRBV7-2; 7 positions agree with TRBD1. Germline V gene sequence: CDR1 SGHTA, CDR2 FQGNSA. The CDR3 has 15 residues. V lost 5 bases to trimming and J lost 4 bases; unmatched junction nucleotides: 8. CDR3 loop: CASSMRQGSGNTIYF. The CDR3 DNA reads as TGTGCCAGCAGCATGCGACAGGGATCAGGAAACACCATATATTTT. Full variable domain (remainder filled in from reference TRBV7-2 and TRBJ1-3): GAGVSQSPSNKVTEKGKDVELRCDPISGHTALYWYRQSLGQGLEFLIYFQGNSAPDKSGLPSDRFSAERTGGSVSTLTIQRTQQEDSAVYLCASSMRQGSGNTIYFGEGSWLTVV.

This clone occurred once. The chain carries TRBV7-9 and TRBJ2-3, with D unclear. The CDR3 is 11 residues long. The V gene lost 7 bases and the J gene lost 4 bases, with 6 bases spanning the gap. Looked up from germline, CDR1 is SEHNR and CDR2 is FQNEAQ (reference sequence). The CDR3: CASTRSDTQYF. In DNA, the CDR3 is TGTGCCAGCACCAGGTCAGATACGCAGTATTTT. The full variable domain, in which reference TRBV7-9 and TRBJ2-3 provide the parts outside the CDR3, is DTGVSQNPRHKITKRGQNVTFRCDPISEHNRLYWYRQTLGQGPEFLTYFQNEAQLEKSRLLSDRFSAERPKGSFSTLEIQRTEQGDSAMYLCASTRSDTQYFGPGTRLTVL.